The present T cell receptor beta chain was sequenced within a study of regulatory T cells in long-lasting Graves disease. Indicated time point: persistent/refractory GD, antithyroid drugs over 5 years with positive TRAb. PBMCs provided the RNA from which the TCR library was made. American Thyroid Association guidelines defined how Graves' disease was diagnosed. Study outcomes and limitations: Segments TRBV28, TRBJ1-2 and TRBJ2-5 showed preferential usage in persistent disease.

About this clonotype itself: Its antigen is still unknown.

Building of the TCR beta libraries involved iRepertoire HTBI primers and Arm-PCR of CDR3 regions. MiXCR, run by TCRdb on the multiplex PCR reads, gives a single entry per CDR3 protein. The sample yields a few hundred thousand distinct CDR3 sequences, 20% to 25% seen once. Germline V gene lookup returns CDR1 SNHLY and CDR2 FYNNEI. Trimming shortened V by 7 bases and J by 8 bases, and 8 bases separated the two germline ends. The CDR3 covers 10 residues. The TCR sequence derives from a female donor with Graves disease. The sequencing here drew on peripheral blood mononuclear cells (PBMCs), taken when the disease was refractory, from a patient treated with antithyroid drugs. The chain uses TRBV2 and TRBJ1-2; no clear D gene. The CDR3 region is CASNTPGYTF. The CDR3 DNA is TGTGCCAGCAATACACCCGGCTACACCTTC.